This is a list of T cell receptor beta chains from one sample in a study of T cell repertoires in cytomegalovirus infection. Antigens of these TCRs are unknown. Via MiXCR, TCRdb re-called the reads, giving one row per CDR3 protein. The sample consists of 450,000 to 600,000 distinct CDR3 sequences, more than 30% of them appearing once. The sequencing used cultured PBMCs, collected from culture after CMV antigen stimulation. The receptors stem from a human donor in good health (CMV status not recorded). Some clones in this sample may be carry-over from other donors' samples. The CDR3 runs from the conserved cysteine through the conserved F or W. The order of the fields is clone size, J gene, V gene, D gene, CDR3 DNA, CDR3 protein. The D gene is left open where the match is weak. The listing skips clone size in some rows; elsewhere it reads once, few, many or a size class.

clone size: NA; J gene: TRBJ2-3; V gene: TRBV7-6; D gene: NA; CDR3 DNA: TGTGCCAGCAGCGAAACTAGAGGGAGCACAGATACGCAGTATTTT; CDR3 protein: CASSETRGSTDTQYF
clone size: NA; J gene: TRBJ2-2; V gene: TRBV24-1; D gene: NA; CDR3 DNA: TGTGCCACCAGTGATTGGGGGACGGCGAACACCGGGGAGCTGTTTTTT; CDR3 protein: CATSDWGTANTGELFF
clone size: NA; J gene: TRBJ2-7; V gene: TRBV4-1; D gene: NA; CDR3 DNA: TGCGCCAGCAGCCAAGCCGAACAGGGATCCTACGAGCAGTACTTC; CDR3 protein: CASSQAEQGSYEQYF
clone size: NA; J gene: TRBJ2-5; V gene: TRBV7-2; D gene: NA; CDR3 DNA: TGTGCCAGCAGCCCCAGTAAAGAGACCCAGTACTTC; CDR3 protein: CASSPSKETQYF
clone size: few; J gene: TRBJ2-3; V gene: TRBV7-3; D gene: NA; CDR3 DNA: TGTGCCAGCAGCTTAATGGCGGGAGATACGCAGTATTTT; CDR3 protein: CASSLMAGDTQYF
clone size: many; J gene: TRBJ2-2; V gene: TRBV6-5; D gene: NA; CDR3 DNA: TGTGCCAGCAGTTCCCCATTTGAAGCCCACACCGGGGAGCTGTTTTTT; CDR3 protein: CASSSPFEAHTGELFF
clone size: few; J gene: TRBJ2-5; V gene: TRBV7-2; D gene: NA; CDR3 DNA: TGTGCCAGCAGCTCCCAGGCCTCACGTGAGACCCAGTACTTC; CDR3 protein: CASSSQASRETQYF
clone size: few; J gene: TRBJ1-4; V gene: TRBV27; D gene: NA; CDR3 DNA: TGTGCCAGCACCCTTCCCAATGAAAAACTGTTTTTT; CDR3 protein: CASTLPNEKLFF
clone size: many; J gene: TRBJ2-1; V gene: TRBV7-2; D gene: TRBD2; CDR3 DNA: TGTGCCAGCAGGGGCGGGAGAGGCTCCTACAATGAGCAGTTCTTC; CDR3 protein: CASRGGRGSYNEQFF
clone size: few; J gene: TRBJ2-5; V gene: TRBV18; D gene: NA; CDR3 DNA: TGTGCCAGCTCACCCCCGGACCGGGAGACCCAGTACTTC; CDR3 protein: CASSPPDRETQYF